This TCR beta chain originates from a study of shared clonotypes between healthy human individuals (dated by TCRdb to about 2020). In terms of the full investigation: The cohort included three men and a couple of women between 18 and 49 years of age. For each donor, CD4 naive and CD4 memory were each given three plates, CD8 naive was given two plates, and CD8 memory was given one plate. To estimate repertoire size and how much clonotypes are shared between individuals, the study performed deep sequencing of blood TCR repertoires from 4 to 6 healthy adults. Libraries were prepared and TCR repertoires were sequenced by different laboratories using diverse techniques, in order to increase sequencing depth and limit assay-specific biases. Per donor, leukapheresis produced somewhere between about 0.8 and 9.5 billion PBMCs. Study-wide findings and limitations: Sampling was restricted to blood, and TCR repertoires in tissue are likely to differ from TCR repertoires in blood. Naive subsets generally had larger estimated clonotype richness than memory subsets. Rarefaction of sorted-subset datasets indicated incomplete sequencing despite the large sequencing depth. Because the study included a small number of donors, the genetic and exposure-history diversity represented was limited. Higher generation probabilities were observed for clonotypes shared by all four sorted-subset donors than for non-shared clonotypes. Based on pairwise subsampling, the degree of clonotype sharing among donors was expected to be affected by sequencing depth. When a handful of donors were compared, the shared fraction of clonotypes was about 5% for naive CD4, about 4% for naive CD8, 2% to 2.5% for memory CD4, and approximately 0.4% for memory CD8.

Remarks on this clone: Its cognate antigen has yet to be identified. No base qualities exist here, and no much larger clone lies one base off it.

Using the deep immunoSEQ assay, multiplex PCR amplified TCR CDR3 regions from genomic DNA. Genomic DNA extracted from each cell subset was distributed evenly over all wells of several immunoSEQ 96-well plates, and each plate served as one replicate. For sorted subsets, around 200 ng genomic DNA, equal to about 30,000 T cell genomes, was loaded into each replicate PCR. Purified libraries were measured with a Qubit 3.0 fluorometer, size-checked on a Bioanalyzer 2100, and measured again with the KAPA Library Quantification kit. Each immunoSEQ 96-well plate was sequenced on its own single-read 150-cycle Illumina NextSeq 550 flow cell. Regarding the original processing steps: Because the immunoSEQ output held only junctional sequences and lacked quality scores, the filtering could not match the filtering applied to full-length reads. To assign V/J genes and CDR3, sequences were annotated using PyIR, a Python wrapper for IgBLAST v1.9, with IMGT germline references. Any read was removed if the V/J assignment was weak (E-value above 1e-6), the CDR3 was missing, or the read contained stop codons, out-of-frame junctions, or ambiguous translated residues. V3J clonotypes were defined as sequences sharing the same inferred V gene, J gene, and CDR3 amino acid sequence. To compute the percentage overlap between repertoires, the number of shared unique clonotypes was divided by the size of the smaller repertoire. Three approaches were used to assess repertoire richness: RTK rarefaction, the Chao1 estimator, and Recon v2.1 estimates of unobserved clonotypes. For all TCRbeta clonotypes obtained by the gDNA method from a few donors, generation probabilities were computed with OLGA. Held by TCRdb, this immuneACCESS table contains in-frame sequences only and omits some clones. Under half of the omission traces to an unresolved V gene where checked; the cause of the rest is unknown. Clone size and V and J calls were adopted from that table, with D and trimming inferred from the DNA. The sample table holds fewer than 100,000 clones, of which 67% were seen once. The ten largest make up roughly 40% of the sample.

The donors were healthy, HIV-negative adults with no recently reported acute infections or vaccinations. Every donor was a Caucasian adult residing in Nashville, Tennessee, USA. CD8 memory samples were composed of magnetically selected CD45RO+ cells combined with CCR7-negative CD45RA+ effector memory (TemRA) cells. After blood collection by leukapheresis, PBMCs were isolated using Ficoll-Histopaque density gradient centrifugation and then cryopreserved in the vapor phase of liquid nitrogen. Analytical flow cytometry was used to check the purity and quantity of each magnetically sorted T cell population. Genomic DNA was isolated from each sorted fraction and quantified by UV absorbance on a Nanodrop 2000c. CDR3 length: 16 amino acids, cysteine to phenylalanine. Kept here is only the CDR3 DNA, which spans 48 bases and is read in frame from base 1.

The TCR originated in a man aged 25-45 years in good health. Sequenced material: memory CD8+ T cells sorted from blood. Per the publication, the cell subset or site label means: CD45RO+ cells pooled with CCR7-negative TemRA cells. The sequence is built from TRBV21-1 and TRBJ2-1; TRBD2, as called in the table, went unchecked against the DNA. TRBV21-1 is annotated as a pseudogene. The nucleotide sequence reads TGTGCCAGCAGCGCCTACCGGGTCCAAAACAATCTGGAGCAGTTCTTC. Protein translation: CASSAYRVQNNLEQFF.